A selection of T cell receptor beta chains follows, all from one sample in a study of cytomegalovirus exposure and HLA in healthy donors. Sequencing used immunoSEQ multiplex PCR; TCRdb keeps in-frame clones, though not all of them. Among around 200,000 clones listed, roughly 82% were seen once. Sequenced material: PBMCs. These receptors were obtained from a girl aged 2-15 years in good health and CMV-seropositive. Each CDR3 is given without its conserved first and last residue. D genes are given only for firm matches.

D: TRBD1
V: TRBV2
J: TRBJ1-1
CDR3: ASSENGGQGTEAF

D: .
V: TRBV10-3
J: TRBJ1-2
CDR3: ATLRGPNYGYT

D: TRBD1
V: TRBV7-2
J: TRBJ2-3
CDR3: ASSPGQRDTQY

D: TRBD1
V: TRBV12-5
J: TRBJ1-1
CDR3: ASGLRTGTEAF

D: TRBD2
V: TRBV5-6
J: TRBJ2-7
CDR3: ASSFFGTGGILAEQY

D: TRBD2
V: TRBV5-6
J: TRBJ2-7
CDR3: ASSGTSGGYEQY

D: .
V: TRBV4-1
J: TRBJ2-3
CDR3: ASRPAGRTDTQY

D: .
V: TRBV28
J: TRBJ1-6
CDR3: ASSIQGIRSPLH

D: .
V: TRBV5-1
J: TRBJ1-2
CDR3: ASSLFTGEDGYT

D: .
V: TRBV6-1
J: TRBJ1-5
CDR3: ASSEIGNQPQH

D: TRBD1
V: TRBV6-6
J: TRBJ2-1
CDR3: ASSYSGQGMYEQF

D: .
V: TRBV5-1
J: TRBJ2-7
CDR3: ASSYSARDTYEQY

D: TRBD2
V: TRBV9
J: TRBJ2-3
CDR3: ASSPPLAGGSRGTDTQY

D: .
V: TRBV20-1
J: TRBJ2-5
CDR3: SAILEETQY

D: .
V: TRBV6-6
J: TRBJ2-7
CDR3: ASSAGSYEQY

D: .
V: TRBV30
J: TRBJ1-2
CDR3: AWSRQTYGYT

D: .
V: TRBV19
J: TRBJ2-7
CDR3: ASSLNRASEQY

D: TRBD1
V: TRBV6-5
J: TRBJ2-7
CDR3: ATATGGLYEQY